This T cell receptor (beta chain) was sequenced during a study of CD8+CD57+ T cells in acquired aplastic anemia. Across the study: DNA from sorted CD4+ and CD8+ cells averaged 3.2 ug.

Whoever was chosen for sequencing had shown CD8+CD57+ cell expansion by flow cytometry. All patients were therapy-naive when blood was sampled. Genomic DNA acted as the template from which TCR beta VDJ combination and CDR3 sequence profiling were carried out. MiXCR was run by TCRdb on the reads, yielding one entry per CDR3 protein. The table shows 150,000 to 200,000 distinct CDR3 sequences, with 40% to 60% occurring only once. This clonotype was recorded at least ten times. Its target is not known. Trimming shortened V by 7 bases and J by 2 bases, and 23 bases separated the two germline ends. CDR3 length: 17 residues. The germline V gene has CDR1 LNHDA and CDR2 SQIVND (reference sequence). Study-wide findings and caveats: Roughly 30 CD8+ CDR3 sequences occurred in both the patients and the controls. In CD8+ cells, Simpson's diversity showed no significant difference between patients and controls.

This TCR was recovered from a human donor with aplastic anemia. This sequence joins TRBV19 and TRBJ1-2; D possibly corresponds to TRBD1 (5 bases). The sample comprised sorted CD4+, CD8+, or CD8+CD57+ T cells (not recorded which) from PBMCs. The CDR3 bases are TGTGCCAGTAACCTGGTGGGAGGGGCCGTGAGGAACTATGGCTACACCTTC. It translates to CASNLVGGAVRNYGYTF.